One sample yielded the 29 T cell receptor beta chains listed below, sequenced in a study of PD-1 blockade in classical Hodgkin lymphoma. Each patient experienced a relapse that followed autologous stem cell transplantation, and brentuximab vedotin exposure varied. Profiled with immunoSEQ multiplex PCR; TCRdb holds only in-frame clones, not every one. The sample includes 80,000 to 100,000 clones, more than 80% of them seen just once. The sample here was peripheral blood mononuclear cells (PBMCs), taken before the second cycle of nivolumab. The receptor set was obtained from a human donor with classical Hodgkin lymphoma.

This sequence joins TRBV2 and TRBJ2-5; 7 nucleotides line up with TRBD1. V lost 8 bases to trimming and J lost 1 base; unmatched junction nucleotides: 4. The CDR3 spans 13 residues. The germline V gene has CDR1 SNHLY and CDR2 FYNNEI. The CDR3 sequence: CASFRDSQETQYF. CDR3 bases: TGTGCCAGCTTCCGGGACAGCCAAGAGACCCAGTACTTC.

The J gene is TRBJ1-2, the V gene TRBV18; 9 positions match TRBD1. Losses at the gene ends were 3 bases for V and 4 bases for J; bases not matched to a gene: 3. CDR1 is KGHSH and CDR2 is LQKENI in the germline V gene. The CDR3 consists of 14 residues. CDR3 loop: CASSPMDRGYGYTF. The CDR3 coding sequence is TGTGCCAGCTCACCTATGGACAGGGGCTATGGCTACACCTTC. The variable domain in full, with the rest retrieved from reference TRBV18 and TRBJ1-2, is NAGVMQNPRHLVRRRGQEARLRCSPMKGHSHVYWYRQLPEEGLKFMVYLQKENIIDESGMPKERFSAEFPKEGPSILRIQQVVRGDSAAYFCASSPMDRGYGYTFGSGTRLTVV.

This CDR3 is CASSQSQGSGANVLTF. The DNA for the CDR3 is TGCGCCAGCAGTCAATCGCAAGGTTCTGGGGCCAACGTCCTGACTTTC. J is TRBJ2-6 and V is TRBV23-1; D call uncertain. TRBV23-1 is recorded as an ORF, its role being uncertain. This CDR3 contains 16 residues. Trimming pared 0 bases from V and 1 base from J, leaving 7 bases between.

The chain has TRBV28 and TRBJ1-2; D is ambiguous. The CDR3 sequence is 12 residues long. V dropped 5 bases and J dropped 4 bases, with 8 bases sitting between them. The germline gives CDR1 MDHEN, CDR2 SYDVKM. CDR3 nucleotides: TGTGCCAGCAGTGCGGTCGGCTATGGCTACACCTTC. Protein: CASSAVGYGYTF.

The chain is built from TRBV2 and TRBJ1-5; no clear D. CDR3 length equals 13 residues. V shed 3 bases and J shed 6 bases, with 9 bases lying between them. Looked up from germline, CDR1 is SNHLY and CDR2 is FYNNEI. The CDR3 nucleotides read TGTGCCAGCAGTGATGGACCGGGTCAGCCCCAGCATTTT. Protein: CASSDGPGQPQHF.

This clone showed up just once. The rearrangement links TRBV7-2 to TRBJ2-5; TRBD2 matches at 10 bases. Germline trimming cut 5 bases from V and 1 base from J; bases unmatched to any gene: 10. Per the germline V gene, CDR1 is SGHTA and CDR2 is FQGNSA. This CDR3 has 17 residues. CDR3 amino acids: CASSRRAASGSQETQYF. CDR3 nucleotide sequence: TGTGCCAGCAGCCGTAGGGCGGCTAGCGGGAGCCAAGAGACCCAGTACTTC.

J is TRBJ2-7 and V is TRBV10-3, with a tentative D call TRBD1 (5 bases). V was trimmed by 2 bases and J by 2 bases, leaving 10 bases between them. Germline-derived CDR1 and CDR2 are ENHRY and SYGVKD. This CDR3 is 14 amino acids long. CDR3 DNA: TGTGCCATCAGTGAGGAAGGGGCGACCTACGAGCAGTACTTC. It is translated as CAISEEGATYEQYF.

V usage is TRBV7-3 and J usage is TRBJ2-7, with TRBD2 identical over 10 bases. There are 14 residues in the CDR3. Germline V gene lookup returns CDR1 SGHTA and CDR2 FQGTGA. The V segment lost 5 bases and the J segment 6 bases; nucleotides outside the gene matches: 7. CDR3 sequence: CASSPSGRGSEQYF. Here the CDR3 DNA reads TGTGCCAGCAGCCCTAGCGGGAGAGGGAGCGAGCAGTACTTC.

The CDR3 spells CASSPRQMTEAFF. The DNA for the CDR3 is TGTGCCAGCAGCCCCAGACAGATGACTGAAGCTTTCTTT. V is TRBV7-2 and J is TRBJ1-1; a possible D gene is TRBD1 (5 bases). This CDR3 has 13 amino acids. Trimming shortened V by 5 bases and J by 5 bases, and 12 bases separated the two germline ends. CDR1 and CDR2 (germline): SGHTA, FQGNSA.

This clone was counted a few times. The chain couples TRBV11-2 to TRBJ2-3, with D tentatively TRBD1 or TRBD2 (6 bases each). The germline V gene encodes CDR1 SGHAT and CDR2 FQNNGV. The CDR3 has 14 amino acids. The V end was cut by 5 bases, the J end by 0 bases, with 9 bases between. CDR3 protein: CASSRGASTDTQYF. Here the CDR3 DNA reads TGTGCCAGCAGCAGGGGGGCTAGCACAGATACGCAGTATTTT.

The J gene is TRBJ2-7, the V gene TRBV7-2, with 7 bases fitting TRBD1. Trimming cost V 3 bases and J 0 bases; bases outside gene matches: 2. Germline V CDR1 and CDR2: SGHTA, FQGNSA. The CDR3 runs 14 residues. For the CDR3, the DNA is TGTGCCAGCAGCTTCGGGACAGCCTCCTACGAGCAGTACTTC. Its translation is CASSFGTASYEQYF.

This clone is a singleton in its sample. V usage is TRBV19 and J usage is TRBJ2-7; 7 bases are shared with TRBD2. This CDR3 spans 16 amino acids. Looked up from germline, CDR1 is LNHDA and CDR2 is SQIVND (reference sequence). V dropped 8 bases and J dropped 0; count of bases not matched to a gene: 13. The CDR3 bases are TGTGCCAGTTCCAGGAGGCGGGAGCCCCACTCCTACGAGCAGTACTTC. This codes for CASSRRREPHSYEQYF.

J is TRBJ2-1 and V is TRBV29-1, with 9 bases identical to TRBD1. The CDR3 is made up of 13 amino acids. Germline V gene lookup returns CDR1 SQVTM and CDR2 ANQGSEA. The V gene end was trimmed by 3 bases and the J gene end by 7 bases; junction bases not matched to a gene: 4. CDR3 loop: CSVEGTGKNEQFF. The DNA for the CDR3 is TGCAGCGTTGAGGGGACAGGGAAAAATGAGCAGTTCTTC.

This rearrangement joins TRBV19 to TRBJ1-1, with D tentatively TRBD1 (5 bases). This CDR3 is built from 12 residues. Per the germline V gene, CDR1 is LNHDA and CDR2 is SQIVND (reference sequence). V was shortened by 6 bases and J by 6 bases, with 11 bases between the two germline ends. Here the CDR3 DNA reads TGTGCCAGTAGCTCTGCAGGGCCTGAAGCTTTCTTT. Translated, it gives CASSSAGPEAFF.

This clone has only one observation. The V gene is TRBV9, the J gene TRBJ1-1; D is unresolved. The CDR3 length is 15 residues. Trimming took off 0 bases at V and 4 bases at J, with 13 bases between the two ends. The germline CDR1 and CDR2 sequences are SGDLS and YYNGEE. The CDR3 DNA reads TGTGCCAGCAGCGTAGGTGTAGGGAACCCCACTGAAGCTTTCTTT. It encodes CASSVGVGNPTEAFF.

The rearrangement joins TRBV10-1 to TRBJ2-2; maybe TRBD2 (5 bases). CDR3 length: 14 residues. V was clipped by 6 bases and J by 4 bases, with 12 bases between them. Germline CDR1 and CDR2: WNHNN and SYGVQD (reference sequence). CDR3 DNA sequence: TGCGCCAGCAGGCTAGCCCTCCTCACCGGGGAGCTGTTTTTT. The encoded protein is CASRLALLTGELFF.

The genes are TRBV9 and TRBJ1-4; D remains ambiguous. Per the germline V gene, CDR1 is SGDLS and CDR2 is YYNGEE. CDR3 length: 17 residues. V dropped 0 bases and J dropped 0 bases, with 12 bases sitting between them. The CDR3 sequence: CASSVGRAAATNEKLFF. The CDR3 DNA sequence: TGTGCCAGCAGCGTAGGACGCGCCGCTGCAACTAATGAAAAACTGTTTTTT.

The rearrangement joins TRBV10-3 to TRBJ2-3; 7 nucleotides line up with TRBD2. Germline V gives CDR1 ENHRY, CDR2 SYGVKD. V lost 0 bases, J lost 4 bases, and 7 bases stayed unmatched. The CDR3 extends over 16 amino acids. The chain's CDR3 is CAISESRGSGPDTQYF. CDR3 nucleotide sequence: TGTGCCATCAGTGAGTCGCGGGGGAGTGGCCCAGATACGCAGTATTTT.

This chain connects TRBV5-5 to TRBJ2-7; 7 positions agree with TRBD2. V lost 4 bases, J lost 1 base, and 11 bases stayed unmatched. Germline V lookup: CDR1 SGHKS, CDR2 YYEKEE (reference sequence). The CDR3 is 16 amino acids. The CDR3 here is CASSPLLAVISYEQYF. CDR3 DNA sequence: TGTGCCAGCAGCCCCCTGCTAGCGGTAATTTCCTACGAGCAGTACTTC.

V and J are TRBV2 and TRBJ2-1; no firm D call. Trimming removed 3 bases at V and 1 base at J, with 10 bases between. CDR1 is SNHLY and CDR2 is FYNNEI in the germline V gene. CDR3 length: 15 residues. The CDR3 spells CASSEERLSYNEQFF. In DNA, the CDR3 is TGTGCCAGCAGTGAGGAACGACTGTCCTACAATGAGCAGTTCTTC.

A few counts support this clone. The CDR3 DNA reads TGTGCCAGCACTAGCCTGACTAGCGGATATAAGTACAATGAGCAGTTCTTC. Protein product: CASTSLTSGYKYNEQFF. The rearrangement uses TRBV19 and TRBJ2-1, with 9 bases matching TRBD2. The CDR3 loop spans 17 amino acids. Trimming cost V 9 bases and J 4 bases; bases outside gene matches: 16. Germline-derived CDR1 and CDR2 are LNHDA and SQIVND (reference sequence).

In DNA form, the CDR3 reads TGTGCCAGCAGTCGGACACTAACTAATGAAAAACTGTTTTTT. This codes for CASSRTLTNEKLFF. The chain uses TRBV2 and TRBJ1-4, with a tentative D call TRBD1 (5 bases). Germline V gene sequence: CDR1 SNHLY, CDR2 FYNNEI. The V end lost 5 bases, the J end lost 1 base, and 8 bases lay between the germline ends. The CDR3 is made up of 14 amino acids. Full variable domain (missing parts from reference TRBV2 and TRBJ1-4): EPEVTQTPSHQVTQMGQEVILRCVPISNHLYFYWYRQILGQKVEFLVSFYNNEISEKSEIFDDQFSVERPDGSNFTLKIRSTKLEDSAMYFCASSRTLTNEKLFFGSGTQLSVL.

V is TRBV7-2 and J is TRBJ1-2; D unclear. Germline lookup yields CDR1 SGHTA and CDR2 FQGNSA. This CDR3 has 16 amino acids. The ends were cut back, 5 bases at V and 0 bases at J, with 16 bases in the middle. The CDR3 nucleotides read TGTGCCAGCAGCAATTATCAGGAGTTAGCTAACTATGGCTACACCTTC. The encoded protein is CASSNYQELANYGYTF.

The rearrangement uses TRBV9 and TRBJ2-3; 13 positions match TRBD2. Germline-derived CDR1 and CDR2 are SGDLS and YYNGEE. This CDR3 region has 18 residues. The ends lost 4 bases at V and 3 bases at J; junction bases unmatched: 11. The CDR3 sequence is CASSKARGGLAGTDTQYF. Written as DNA, the CDR3 is TGTGCCAGCAGCAAAGCGAGGGGGGGACTAGCGGGGACAGATACGCAGTATTTT.

The rearrangement joins TRBV21-1 to TRBJ1-4. TRBV21-1 is a listed pseudogene. The CDR3 has 12 amino acids. DNA of the CDR3: TGTGCCAGCCACTTTTGCAGTGAAAAACTGTTTTTT. Translating gives CASHFCSEKLFF.

The genes are TRBV10-2 and TRBJ2-7; TRBD2 matches at 12 bases. Trimming took 4 bases from V and 1 from J; bases not matched to a gene: 5. CDR3 length: 16 residues. Per the germline V gene, CDR1 is WSHSY and CDR2 is SAAADI. CDR3 residues: CASSGKTSGGSYEQYF. The CDR3 bases are TGCGCCAGCAGTGGGAAGACTAGCGGGGGTTCCTACGAGCAGTACTTC.

The chain couples TRBV19 to TRBJ2-7; 8 bases are a match to TRBD1. The germline gives CDR1 LNHDA, CDR2 SQIVND (reference sequence). V was pared by 5 bases and J by 4 bases, with 4 bases of the junction left unmatched. The CDR3 is made up of 13 amino acids. As DNA, the CDR3 is TGTGCCAGTAGTCATCGGACAGGGTACGAGCAGTACTTC. Protein product: CASSHRTGYEQYF.

The genes are TRBV2 and TRBJ2-1; no clear D. CDR3 size: 12 residues. Trimming left V 7 bases short and J 4 bases short, with 8 bases between. Germline V gene data show CDR1 as SNHLY and CDR2 as FYNNEI. CDR3 DNA: TGTGCCAGCAATGTGGGGTACAATGAGCAGTTCTTC. It yields the protein CASNVGYNEQFF.

The chain has TRBV11-2 and TRBJ2-3, with 7 bases matching TRBD1. The CDR3 runs to 15 residues. V shed 6 bases and J 3 bases; nucleotides not matched to a gene: 9. The germline V gene has CDR1 SGHAT and CDR2 FQNNGV. CDR3 residues: CASSGQGVLTDTQYF. The CDR3 region has the DNA TGTGCCAGCAGTGGGCAGGGGGTATTAACAGATACGCAGTATTTT. Complete variable domain (other parts from reference TRBV11-2 and TRBJ2-3): EAGVAQSPRYKIIEKRQSVAFWCNPISGHATLYWYQQILGQGPKLLIQFQNNGVVDDSQLPKDRFSAERLKGVDSTLKIQPAKLEDSAVYLCASSGQGVLTDTQYFGPGTRLTVL.